These 8 T cell receptor beta chains were all obtained from the same sample, sequenced in a study of blood T cell repertoires in COVID-19 (dated by TCRdb to about 2020). Library preparation employed the immunoSEQ multiplex PCR assay. Here the immuneACCESS table is served through TCRdb, limited to in-frame sequences with V and J called. Missing clones are a known gap in these copies; in checked studies unresolved V genes cover under half, and the rest lacks a known reason. The sample records some 80,000 clones, about 86% of which are singletons. The top ten constitute about 45% of the sample. The sequenced sample was peripheral blood. Receptors were obtained from an elderly man with acute or convalescent COVID-19.

V and J are TRBV11-2 and TRBJ1-2; D is perhaps TRBD1 (6 bases). The germline V and J ends were trimmed by 2 bases and 7 bases, with 17 bases remaining between them. The CDR3 consists of 15 residues. The germline gives CDR1 SGHAT, CDR2 FQNNGV. CDR3 DNA sequence: TGTGCCAGCAGCTTAAGTCAGGGGACCATGGCTGGCTACACCTTC. Its protein product is CASSLSQGTMAGYTF.

This sequence joins TRBV11-3 and TRBJ2-3, with D unresolved. The length of the CDR3 is 15 residues. V lost 1 base to trimming and J lost 0 bases, with 8 bases between them. In germline, CDR1 is SGHNT, CDR2 YENEEA. The CDR3 DNA reads TGTGCCAGCAGCTTAGGGTTAGCTAGCACAGATACGCAGTATTTT. Encoded protein: CASSLGLASTDTQYF.

The rearrangement joins TRBV28 to TRBJ2-4; 9 bases line up with TRBD1. CDR3 length equals 17 residues. V gave up 3 bases and J gave up 9 bases; unmatched junction bases: 15. The germline gives CDR1 MDHEN, CDR2 SYDVKM. The chain's CDR3 is CASSFRPGQGSLGIQYF. The CDR3 coding sequence is TGTGCCAGCAGTTTCCGACCCGGACAGGGGAGTTTAGGCATTCAGTACTTC.

J is TRBJ1-6 and V is TRBV6-2 or TRBV6-3; unclear D gene. Germline assignment: CDR1 MNHEY and CDR2 SVGEGT. The CDR3 is 12 residues long. Trimming took 3 bases from V and 7 from J, leaving 4 bases between them. CDR3 region: CASSYRNSPLHF. The DNA for the CDR3 is TGTGCCAGCAGTTATCGGAATTCACCCCTCCACTTT.

The CDR3 DNA sequence: TGTGCCAGCAGCTTAGGACAGGACACTGAAGCTTTCTTT. As protein: CASSLGQDTEAFF. The chain combines TRBV11-3 with TRBJ1-1; D might be TRBD1 (6 bases). V was cut by 1 base and J by 3 bases, with 6 bases left in between. The CDR3 covers 13 residues. The germline V gene has CDR1 SGHNT and CDR2 YENEEA.

This chain links TRBV6-5 with TRBJ2-7, with 9 positions matching TRBD1. CDR1 MNHEY and CDR2 SVGAGI come from the germline V gene. Trimming at V came to 4 bases and at J to 4 bases, leaving 5 bases not matched to a gene. The CDR3 has 14 residues. CDR3 sequence (DNA): TGTGCCAGCAGTTTTACAGGGGGCCCGTACGAGCAGTACTTC. Amino acids: CASSFTGGPYEQYF.

This chain uses TRBV18 with TRBJ2-7; 10 nucleotides match TRBD1. V shed 5 bases, J shed 7 bases, and the junction held 14 bases outside the gene matches. Germline lookup yields CDR1 KGHSH and CDR2 LQKENI. This CDR3 comprises 16 residues. The chain's CDR3 is CASSSQPGQGFSEQYF. CDR3 coding DNA: TGTGCCAGCTCATCACAACCGGGACAGGGGTTCTCAGAGCAGTACTTC.

This sequence joins TRBV2 and TRBJ2-7; D uncertain. The germline gives CDR1 SNHLY, CDR2 FYNNEI. Trimming cost V 4 bases and J 1 base, with 8 bases left between them. The CDR3 is made up of 13 amino acids. CDR3 residues: CASSGAVSYEQYF. The CDR3 DNA is TGTGCCAGCAGTGGCGCCGTATCCTACGAGCAGTACTTC.